A selection of T cell receptor beta chains follows, all from one sample in a study of Ad26.COV2.S vaccination and SARS-CoV-2 variants. Generated by immunoSEQ multiplex PCR, the TCRdb table keeps only in-frame clones and is missing some. The sample records about 320,000 clones, 70% to 90% being singletons. This specimen consisted of peripheral blood, obtained in a trial of Ad26.COV2.S vaccine versus placebo. These receptors came from a person aged 18-60 years who received the Ad26.COV2.S COVID-19 vaccine or a placebo. The CDR3 runs from the conserved cysteine through the conserved F or W. D genes are given only for firm matches. Size is stated for part of the rows, as once, few or many counts, or as a class when the clone is expanded.

J,V,D,size,DNA,CDR3
TRBJ1-1,TRBV7-3,TRBD1,.,TGTGCCAGCAGCGCCACAGGGGGCACTGAAGCTTTCTTT,CASSATGGTEAFF
TRBJ2-5,TRBV5-1,.,.,TGCGCCAGCAGCTTGGGAGGGGATCTCCAAGAGACCCAGTACTTC,CASSLGGDLQETQYF
TRBJ2-3,TRBV28,.,.,TGTGCCAGCAGTTTGTGGGGGCAGGGAGATACGCAGTATTTT,CASSLWGQGDTQYF
TRBJ2-7,TRBV18,.,.,TGTGCCAGCTCACCGGGGGGTAGCTACGAGCAGTACTTC,CASSPGGSYEQYF
TRBJ2-7,TRBV9,TRBD2,.,TGTGCCGGCAGCGTAGGTCTAGCGGGGGAAACCTACGAGCAGTACTTC,CAGSVGLAGETYEQYF
TRBJ1-6,TRBV9,.,.,TGTGCCAGCAGCTACCGGGACGCGGATTCACCCCTCCACTTT,CASSYRDADSPLHF
TRBJ2-7,TRBV7-9,.,.,TGTGCCAGCAGCTTAGCGCAGGGATACGAGCAGTACTTC,CASSLAQGYEQYF
TRBJ1-1,TRBV9,.,.,TGTGCCAGCAGCTTACGGCCTGGCACTGAAGCTTTCTTT,CASSLRPGTEAFF
TRBJ1-2,TRBV28,TRBD1,.,TGTGCCAGCAGTTTAGACAGGGGGCTTCAGGGCTACACCTTC,CASSLDRGLQGYTF
TRBJ2-2,TRBV7-3,.,.,TGTGCCAGCAGCGTACAGGGAACCGGGGAGCTGTTTTTT,CASSVQGTGELFF
TRBJ2-3,TRBV28,.,.,TGTGCCAGCATGAGTCCACAGGGTCGGTTCGGAGATACGCAGTATTTT,CASMSPQGRFGDTQYF
TRBJ2-5,TRBV5-1,.,.,TGCGCCAGCAGCCCGAGCCCAGGGGAAGAGACCCAGTACTTC,CASSPSPGEETQYF
TRBJ1-2,TRBV4-2,.,few,TGTGCCAGCAGCCAAGTAGGGGAGACTAACTATGGCTACACCTTC,CASSQVGETNYGYTF
TRBJ2-6,TRBV5-4,.,.,TGTGCCAGCAGCTTCGAGGGTACGGGTGGGGCCAACGTCCTGACTTTC,CASSFEGTGGANVLTF
TRBJ1-5,TRBV7-8,.,.,TGTGCCAGCAGCTTAGAGTTCCGTCAGCCCCAGCATTTT,CASSLEFRQPQHF
TRBJ1-5,TRBV10-3,.,.,TGTGCCAGCTCGCGGGATAGCAATCAGCCCCAGCATTTT,CASSRDSNQPQHF
TRBJ2-1,TRBV29-1,.,.,TGCAGCGTTGAAGCTTTCGGATGGGATGAGCAGTTCTTC,CSVEAFGWDEQFF
TRBJ2-5,TRBV7-2,.,.,TGTGCCAGCAGCCCCGTAGCCCAAGAGACCCAGTACTTC,CASSPVAQETQYF
TRBJ1-1,TRBV7-8,.,few,TGTGCCAGCAGCTCCGGACAGAACACTGAAGCTTTCTTT,CASSSGQNTEAFF
TRBJ2-2,TRBV29-1,.,.,TGCCGCGGCCGGGGCGGGGGAGGGGGGACCGGGGAGCTGTTTTTT,CRGRGGGGGTGELFF
TRBJ1-6,TRBV30,.,.,TGTGCCTGGAGTGTACGAGGGGATGTAGGCTCCTATAATTCACCCCTCCACTTT,CAWSVRGDVGSYNSPLHF
TRBJ1-6,TRBV2,TRBD1,.,TGTGCCAGCAGTGAAGCAGGGACAGGGGACCTTCCCTCCCTCCACTTT,CASSEAGTGDLPSLHF
TRBJ1-1,TRBV19,.,.,TGTGCCAGTAGTATAGGTACGGCCAATACTGAAGCTTTCTTT,CASSIGTANTEAFF
TRBJ2-7,TRBV11-2,TRBD2,.,TGTGCCAGCAGCCCCCTAGCGGGGGGCGACGAGCAGTACTTC,CASSPLAGGDEQYF
TRBJ2-7,TRBV11-3,.,.,TGTGCCAGCAGTCACCCCACGGGAGAGCAGTACTTC,CASSHPTGEQYF
TRBJ1-1,TRBV28,.,.,TGTGCCAGCAGTTTTCTTGGTTCGTGGGCCAGGGCAAACACTGAAGCTTTCTTT,CASSFLGSWARANTEAFF
TRBJ1-2,TRBV28,.,.,TGTGCCAGCAGGACCTCCGGTAGCTATGGCTACACCTTC,CASRTSGSYGYTF
TRBJ2-3,TRBV11-2,.,.,TGTGCCAGCAGCTTAGATGCTCAAGATACGCAGTATTTT,CASSLDAQDTQYF
TRBJ2-1,TRBV19,.,.,TGTGCCAGTAGTATAGCGGGGGCCTACAATGAGCAGTTCTTC,CASSIAGAYNEQFF
TRBJ1-6,TRBV28,.,.,TGTGCCAGCAGCCTTACAAGTGCCACCCTCCACTTT,CASSLTSATLHF
TRBJ2-5,TRBV3-1/TRBV3-2,.,once,TGTGCCAGCAGTGACGGGTCACCTGGGCAAGAGACCCAGTACTTC,CASSDGSPGQETQYF
TRBJ2-3,TRBV6-5,.,few,TGTGCCAGCGTCCCGGGGAACACAGATACGCAGTATTTT,CASVPGNTDTQYF
TRBJ1-5,TRBV3-1/TRBV3-2,.,.,TGTGCCAGCAGCCAAGGGGATCAGCCCCAGCATTTT,CASSQGDQPQHF
TRBJ2-7,TRBV29-1,.,.,TGCAGCGTTGATCGGGACCCCTGGGGCGAGCAGTACTTC,CSVDRDPWGEQYF
TRBJ1-2,TRBV6-5,TRBD1,.,TGTGCCAGCAGTTACTCGATAGGGGGCGCAGAGGGCTACACCTTC,CASSYSIGGAEGYTF
TRBJ1-1,TRBV28,.,.,TGTGCCAGCATAAGTTACACCAACACTGAAGCTTTCTTT,CASISYTNTEAFF